This T cell receptor (beta chain) originates from a study of T cell repertoires in cytomegalovirus infection. Across the whole study: A matching HLA type, together with CMV infection, was signaled by public TCR beta signatures.

TCRdb re-derived calls from the reads in MiXCR, one entry per CDR3 protein. The repertoire holds about 490,000 distinct CDR3 sequences, with 16% as singletons. This clonotype was detected a few times. Its target is unknown. This CDR3 is built from 14 residues. Losses at the gene ends were 3 bases for V and 5 bases for J; bases not matched to a gene: 2. CDR1 is MDHEN and CDR2 is SYDVKM in the germline V gene. Whole-study findings and limits: Cumulative frequency of public TCR beta families picked out carriers of CMV plus the relevant HLA. Clonotypes of TCR beta that were HLA-C-restricted and CMV-specific dominated the ex vivo response.

This chain connects TRBV28 to TRBJ1-3; 9 bases fit TRBD1. Input material: CD8+ T cells from PBMCs. The sequence came from a human donor in good health (CMV status not recorded). Some clones in this sample may be carry-over from other donors' samples. The CDR3 region is CASSLTGGRNTIYF. The DNA for the CDR3 is TGTGCCAGCAGTTTGACAGGGGGTAGAAACACCATATATTTT.